A single sample gave rise to the 5 T cell receptor beta chains below, sequenced in a study of beta chain features in type 1 diabetes. Findings of the study overall: A moderate, significant TCRB CDR3 shortening appeared in type 1 diabetes across four CD4+ subsets.

What these receptors recognize is not known. cDNA synthesis used the whole RNA isolate, giving expressed TCRB sequences. Sequencing used immunoSEQ multiplex PCR; TCRdb keeps in-frame clones, though not all of them. The repertoire holds almost 350,000 clones, roughly 8.8% seen once, with around 1% in the top ten. Sequenced input: central memory CD4+ T cells from blood. The receptor set was obtained from a man aged 25-45 years with type 1 diabetes.

Only a few counts were recorded for this clone. This rearrangement joins TRBV28 to TRBJ2-7; no clear D gene. This CDR3 has 12 amino acids. Germline V gene lookup returns CDR1 MDHEN and CDR2 SYDVKM. Trimming took 3 bases from V and 4 from J, leaving 7 bases between them. The CDR3 sequence: CASSFLGYEQYF. In nucleotides, the CDR3 is TGTGCCAGCAGTTTTTTAGGATACGAGCAGTACTTC.

The V and J genes are TRBV4-3 and TRBJ2-5; 8 bases fit TRBD1. Germline V CDR1 and CDR2: LGHNA, YSLEER. V gave up 6 bases and J gave up 2 bases; unmatched junction bases: 5. The CDR3 is 14 residues long. CDR3 in amino acids: CASSPTGVQETQYF. Written as DNA, the CDR3 is TGCGCCAGCAGTCCGACAGGGGTTCAAGAGACCCAGTACTTC.

This clone was counted a few times. The J gene is TRBJ1-5, the V gene TRBV15; D is unclear. V was shortened by 0 bases and J by 7 bases, with 10 bases between the two germline ends. This CDR3 contains 14 residues. From germline, CDR1 is LNHNV and CDR2 YYDKDF (reference sequence). CDR3 sequence: CATSRDRFAQPQHF. CDR3 bases: TGTGCCACCAGCAGAGATCGGTTCGCCCAGCCCCAGCATTTT.

CDR3 nucleotides: TGTGCCAGCAGCTTCAAGGGTGGTCCAACCTACGAGCAGTACTTC. As protein: CASSFKGGPTYEQYF. The chain links TRBV7-9 to TRBJ2-7; D unclear. There are 15 residues in the CDR3. The germline V and J ends were trimmed by 3 bases and 2 bases, with 14 bases remaining between them. From germline, CDR1 is SEHNR and CDR2 FQNEAQ (reference sequence).

This clone was seen a handful of times. The V call is TRBV7-9, the J call TRBJ2-1; 9 bases agree with TRBD1. From germline, CDR1 is SEHNR and CDR2 FQNEAQ (reference sequence). V trimming: 5 bases; J trimming: 2 bases; junction bases outside the gene matches: 7. The CDR3 consists of 16 residues. In DNA form, the CDR3 reads TGTGCCAGCAGCCCTCCAGGGGACAGGGCCTACAATGAGCAGTTCTTC. Translated, it gives CASSPPGDRAYNEQFF.